The 27 T cell receptor beta chains below come from one sample, sequenced in a study of radiotherapy plus CTLA-4 blockade in lung cancer. Profiling relied on immunoSEQ multiplex PCR, and the TCRdb table lists in-frame clones only, not all of them. This sample has tens of thousands of clones, with approximately 86% found just once. The sample in question was peripheral blood, obtained from a patient treated with radiotherapy plus ipilimumab. The receptors were gathered from a human donor with non-small cell lung cancer who had stable disease on radiotherapy plus ipilimumab.

The rearrangement uses TRBV7-8 and TRBJ1-6, with 8 positions matching TRBD1. The CDR3 length is 14 residues. The V gene's germline CDR1 is SGHVS and CDR2 FQNEAQ. After removal of 5 bases from V and 8 bases from J, the junction contained 5 bases not matched to a gene. CDR3 sequence: CASSPGQDYSPLHF. CDR3 DNA sequence: TGTGCCAGCAGCCCGGGACAGGATTATTCACCCCTCCACTTT.

The chain employs TRBV28 and TRBJ2-1; no clear D. This CDR3 is built from 14 residues. With 4 bases removed from V and 9 bases from J, the gap between germline ends came to 16 bases. From germline, CDR1 is MDHEN and CDR2 SYDVKM. Written as DNA, the CDR3 is TGTGCCAGCAGTTCCCAAGGGCCGCGTGCTGAGCAGTTCTTC. Translating gives CASSSQGPRAEQFF. The complete variable domain, with remaining parts taken from reference TRBV28 and TRBJ2-1, reads DVKVTQSSRYLVKRTGEKVFLECVQDMDHENMFWYRQDPGLGLRLIYFSYDVKMKEKGDIPEGYSVSREKKERFSLILESASTNQTSMYLCASSSQGPRAEQFFGPGTRLTVL.

V usage is TRBV5-1 and J usage is TRBJ1-2; D is unclear. The V and J ends lost 1 base and 0 bases respectively, with 10 bases between them. CDR3 size: 15 residues. Germline V CDR1 and CDR2: SGHRS, YFSETQ. CDR3 DNA sequence: TGCGCCAGCAGCTTGTCGGGAGGGACTAACTATGGCTACACCTTC. Translated, it gives CASSLSGGTNYGYTF.

The chain links TRBV27 to TRBJ2-7, with TRBD1 matching over 7 bases. The germline gives CDR1 MNHEY, CDR2 SMNVEV (reference sequence). CDR3 length equals 13 residues. Trimming took 10 bases from V and 3 from J; bases not matched to a gene: 9. The CDR3 coding sequence is TGTGCCACCTCCGGGGACAGCTTCTACGAGCAGTACTTC. This gives the protein CATSGDSFYEQYF.

V usage is TRBV14 and J usage is TRBJ2-5, with TRBD2 as a possible D gene (6 bases). The CDR3 sequence is 16 residues long. Germline V lookup: CDR1 SGHDN, CDR2 FVKESK. V lost 0 bases to trimming and J lost 4 bases, with 15 bases between them. CDR3 sequence reads: CASSQDAGSPRETQYF. In DNA form, the CDR3 reads TGTGCCAGCAGCCAAGATGCGGGATCACCCCGAGAGACCCAGTACTTC.

The chain links TRBV7-2 to TRBJ2-1; TRBD2 might be the D (6 bases). The V gene's germline CDR1 is SGHTA and CDR2 FQGNSA. Trimming removed 1 base from V and 15 bases from J, with 13 bases in between. This CDR3 comprises 12 residues. The CDR3 region is CASSLDLAAGFF. CDR3 nucleotide sequence: TGTGCCAGCAGCTTAGACCTAGCAGCGGGGTTCTTC.

This clone was seen just once. One end of the junction varies from germline; a read error may be responsible. This sequence joins TRBV2 and TRBJ1-6; 7 bases map to TRBD1. The CDR3 sequence is 13 residues long. Germline-derived CDR1 and CDR2 are SNHLY and FYNNEI. CDR3: CTSPTGRDSPLHF. The CDR3 DNA sequence: TGTACCAGTCCGACAGGGAGGGATTCACCCCTCCACTTT. Filled out from reference TRBV2 and TRBJ1-6, the complete variable domain reads EPEVTQTPSHQVTQMGQEVILRCVPISNHLYFYWYRQILGQKVEFLVSFYNNEISEKSEIFDDQFSVERPDGSNFTLKIRSTKLEDSAMYFCTSPTGRDSPLHFGNGTRLTVT.

This clone was picked up a small number of times. The genes are TRBV28 and TRBJ2-3; 15 bases are a match to TRBD2. This CDR3 has 20 residues. V was clipped by 5 bases and J by 4 bases; unmatched bases: 16. Looked up from germline, CDR1 is MDHEN and CDR2 is SYDVKM. CDR3 coding DNA: TGTGCCAGCAGTCTCCCGGGACTAGCGGGAGGCCGCCCCAGATCAGATACGCAGTATTTT. Its translation is CASSLPGLAGGRPRSDTQYF.

This chain links TRBV7-2 with TRBJ1-6; TRBD1 might be the D (6 bases). The CDR3 is 15 amino acids. Germline V gives CDR1 SGHTA, CDR2 FQGNSA. Trimming took off 1 base at V and 10 bases at J, with 14 bases between the two ends. The CDR3 DNA sequence: TGTGCCAGCAGCTTAGAGAGAGGGGGAAGGTCACCCCTCCACTTT. It specifies CASSLERGGRSPLHF.

Note on this clone: Mismatch with germline at one junction end may stem from a read error. The genes are TRBV7-7 and TRBJ2-5; the D call may be TRBD1 or TRBD2 (6 bases each). In germline, CDR1 is SSHAT, CDR2 FNYEAQ (reference sequence). The CDR3 spans 14 residues. The CDR3 coding sequence is TGTGCTAGCAGCCCCCGGGGGCGAGAAGAGACCCAGTACTTC. Translating gives CASSPRGREETQYF.

The chain employs TRBV29-1 and TRBJ1-4; TRBD1 agrees at 9 bases. The CDR3 covers 13 residues. Germline loops: CDR1 SQVTM, CDR2 ANQGSEA. The J segment lost 8 bases and the V segment lost 7 bases, leaving 8 bases of the junction unmatched. The CDR3 DNA sequence: TGCAGCGCATCACAGGGGGCGGGAGAAAAACTGTTTTTT. Protein product: CSASQGAGEKLFF.

The chain recombines TRBV7-8 with TRBJ2-7; D ambiguous. Per germline, CDR1 SGHVS and CDR2 FQNEAQ. V was clipped by 0 bases and J by 5 bases, with 5 bases between them. This CDR3 has 12 amino acids. CDR3 loop: CASSLAVNEQYF. DNA of the CDR3: TGTGCCAGCAGCTTAGCAGTGAACGAGCAGTACTTC.

This chain uses TRBV7-6 with TRBJ1-5, with 9 bases fitting TRBD1. Germline V gene lookup returns CDR1 SGHVS and CDR2 FNYEAQ. After removal of 5 bases from V and 6 bases from J, the junction contained 8 bases not matched to a gene. There are 15 residues in the CDR3. The CDR3 DNA reads as TGTGCCAGCAGCCCGACAGGGGGGTTCACTCAGCCCCAGCATTTT. This sequence encodes CASSPTGGFTQPQHF.

J is TRBJ2-7 and V is TRBV7-8, with no clear D. CDR3 size: 14 residues. The V gene lost 5 bases and the J gene lost 0 bases, with 11 bases spanning the gap. Germline loops: CDR1 SGHVS, CDR2 FQNEAQ. CDR3 in amino acids: CASSTRTVSYEQYF. As DNA, the CDR3 is TGTGCCAGCAGCACGAGGACCGTCTCCTACGAGCAGTACTTC.

In nucleotides, the CDR3 is TGTGCCAGCAGTTACGGGGGTCAGCCCCAGCATTTT. Protein sequence: CASSYGGQPQHF. The chain combines TRBV6-6 with TRBJ1-5, with a tentative D call TRBD1 (5 bases). This CDR3 spans 12 amino acids. The germline V and J ends were trimmed by 2 bases and 6 bases, with 5 bases remaining between them. Germline-derived CDR1 and CDR2 are MNHNY and SVGAGI (reference sequence).

The chain carries TRBV29-1 and TRBJ2-7; 10 bases align to TRBD2. The CDR3 runs to 14 residues. Trimming at V came to 0 bases and at J to 5 bases, leaving 4 bases not matched to a gene. The germline V gene encodes CDR1 SQVTM and CDR2 ANQGSEA. Written as DNA, the CDR3 is TGCAGCGTTGAAGAGGGTAGCGGGAGGCACGAGCAGTACTTC. Translation gives CSVEEGSGRHEQYF.

V and J are TRBV7-8 and TRBJ2-7, with TRBD1 matching 9 bases. V dropped 5 bases and J dropped 6; count of bases not matched to a gene: 8. This CDR3 region has 14 residues. CDR1 is SGHVS and CDR2 is FQNEAQ in the germline V gene. CDR3 amino acids: CASSPGTGRAEQYF. Here the CDR3 DNA reads TGTGCCAGCAGCCCCGGGACAGGGAGGGCCGAGCAGTACTTC.

This clone has a handful of counts. The rearrangement links TRBV7-9 to TRBJ2-7; the match to TRBD1 covers 7 bases. Germline assignment: CDR1 SEHNR and CDR2 FQNEAQ (reference sequence). The V gene end was trimmed by 3 bases and the J gene end by 4 bases; junction bases not matched to a gene: 3. The CDR3 is 13 amino acids. The CDR3, as DNA: TGTGCCAGCAGCTTCCAGGGGGTGTACGAGCAGTACTTC. This gives the protein CASSFQGVYEQYF.

The rearrangement links TRBV30 to TRBJ2-7; D gene ambiguous. This CDR3 region has 13 residues. Germline V gene data show CDR1 as GTSNPN and CDR2 as SVGIG (reference sequence). Trimming shortened V by 0 bases and J by 2 bases, and 8 bases separated the two germline ends. CDR3 coding DNA: TGTGCCTGGAGTGTGGACGGTACCTACGAGCAGTACTTC. Protein: CAWSVDGTYEQYF.

The chain has TRBV27 and TRBJ1-6; TRBD1 aligns across 8 bases. The J segment lost 8 bases and the V segment lost 5 bases, leaving 8 bases of the junction unmatched. CDR1 is MNHEY, CDR2 SMNVEV, per germline (reference sequence). The CDR3 sequence is 15 residues long. CDR3 sequence (DNA): TGTGCCAGCAGTCGGACAGGGACCGGGGATTCACCCCTCCACTTT. It specifies CASSRTGTGDSPLHF.

This clone was counted once. This chain links TRBV18 with TRBJ1-4; no clear D. Trimming left V 3 bases short and J 8 bases short, with 10 bases between. CDR3 length: 13 amino acids. CDR1 is KGHSH, CDR2 LQKENI, per germline. Written as DNA, the CDR3 is TGTGCCAGCTCACCGAGGGTAGACGAAAAACTGTTTTTT. Its translation is CASSPRVDEKLFF.

This sequence joins TRBV6-5 and TRBJ1-4, with a possible D match to TRBD1 (5 bases). The CDR3 runs to 16 residues. Trimming took 4 bases from V and 2 from J, leaving 14 bases between them. Germline V lookup: CDR1 MNHEY, CDR2 SVGAGI. The CDR3 reads CASSSKGTWTNEKLFF. DNA of the CDR3: TGTGCCAGCAGTTCCAAGGGGACCTGGACTAATGAAAAACTGTTTTTT.

The rearrangement uses TRBV2 and TRBJ2-3; 8 nucleotides agree with TRBD2. This CDR3 is built from 15 residues. After removal of 8 bases from V and 0 bases from J, the junction contained 7 bases not matched to a gene. Germline loops: CDR1 SNHLY, CDR2 FYNNEI. This CDR3 is CASGRTSPSTDTQYF. The CDR3 bases are TGTGCCAGCGGGAGGACTAGCCCTAGCACAGATACGCAGTATTTT.

This chain uses TRBV13 with TRBJ2-1, with D maybe TRBD1 (5 bases). V was trimmed by 4 bases and J by 10 bases, leaving 17 bases between them. The CDR3 is 14 residues long. Looked up from germline, CDR1 is PRHDT and CDR2 is FYEKMQ (reference sequence). The CDR3 spells CASSSSTVRGEQFF. CDR3 in DNA: TGTGCCAGCAGCTCATCGACAGTCAGAGGAGAGCAGTTCTTC.

V and J are TRBV18 and TRBJ2-7; D is unresolved. The germline V and J ends were trimmed by 3 bases and 3 bases, with 9 bases remaining between them. In germline, CDR1 is KGHSH, CDR2 LQKENI. The CDR3 covers 13 residues. The CDR3 DNA sequence: TGTGCCAGCTCACCTCAAATTGACTACGAGCAGTACTTC. It is translated as CASSPQIDYEQYF.

The chain employs TRBV21-1 and TRBJ1-2. TRBV21-1 is classified as a pseudogene. The CDR3 is 12 amino acids. As DNA, the CDR3 is TGTGCCAGCAGCAAAGAGTATCTGGGCTACACCTTC. Translated: CASSKEYLGYTF.

The rearrangement links TRBV7-7 to TRBJ2-5; D is unresolved. There are 13 residues in the CDR3. V gave up 6 bases and J gave up 4 bases, with 12 bases separating them. The germline gives CDR1 SSHAT, CDR2 FNYEAQ (reference sequence). CDR3 loop: CASSQAAVETQYF. The CDR3 DNA is TGTGCCAGCAGTCAGGCCGCAGTAGAGACCCAGTACTTC. Together with reference TRBV7-7 and TRBJ2-5, the CDR3 gives the full variable domain: GAGVSQSPRYKVTKRGQDVTLRCDPISSHATLYWYQQALGQGPEFLTYFNYEAQPDKSGLPSDRFSAERPEGSISTLTIQRTEQRDSAMYRCASSQAAVETQYFGPGTRLLVL.